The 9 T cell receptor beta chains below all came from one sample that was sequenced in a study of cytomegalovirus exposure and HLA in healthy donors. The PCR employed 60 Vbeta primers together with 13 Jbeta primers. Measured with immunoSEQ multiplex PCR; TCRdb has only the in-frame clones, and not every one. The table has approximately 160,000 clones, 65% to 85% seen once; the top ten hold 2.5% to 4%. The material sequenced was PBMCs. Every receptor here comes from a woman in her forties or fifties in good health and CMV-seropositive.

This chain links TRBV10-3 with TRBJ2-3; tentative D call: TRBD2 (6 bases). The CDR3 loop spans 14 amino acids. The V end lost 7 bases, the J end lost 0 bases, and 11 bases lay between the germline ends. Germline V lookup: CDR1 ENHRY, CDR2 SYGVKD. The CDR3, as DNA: TGTGCCATCACTGTAGCGGACAGCACAGATACGCAGTATTTT. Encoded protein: CAITVADSTDTQYF.

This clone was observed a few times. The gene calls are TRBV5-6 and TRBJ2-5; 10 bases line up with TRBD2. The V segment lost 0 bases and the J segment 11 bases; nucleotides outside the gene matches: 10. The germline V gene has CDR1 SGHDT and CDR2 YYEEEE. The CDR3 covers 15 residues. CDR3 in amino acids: CASSLVGTSVNGQYF. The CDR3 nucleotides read TGTGCCAGCAGCTTGGTCGGGACTAGCGTGAACGGGCAGTACTTC.

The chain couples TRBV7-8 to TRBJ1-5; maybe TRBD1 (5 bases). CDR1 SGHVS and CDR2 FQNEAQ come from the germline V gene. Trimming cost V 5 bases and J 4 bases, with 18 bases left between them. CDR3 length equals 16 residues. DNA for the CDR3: TGTGCCAGCAGCCCCGAACTATCTAGGGGTAATCAGCCCCAGCATTTT. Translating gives CASSPELSRGNQPQHF.

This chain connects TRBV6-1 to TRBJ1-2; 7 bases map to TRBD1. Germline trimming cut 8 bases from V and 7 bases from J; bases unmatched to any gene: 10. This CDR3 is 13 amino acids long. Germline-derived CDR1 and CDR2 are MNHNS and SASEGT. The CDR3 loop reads CASGRQGDSGYTF. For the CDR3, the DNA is TGTGCCAGCGGTCGACAGGGTGATAGTGGCTACACCTTC.

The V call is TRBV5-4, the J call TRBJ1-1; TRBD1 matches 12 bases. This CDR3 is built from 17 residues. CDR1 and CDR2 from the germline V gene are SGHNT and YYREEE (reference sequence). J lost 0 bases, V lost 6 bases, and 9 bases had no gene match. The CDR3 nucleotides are TGTGCCAGCACCCTGGGACAGGGGGCTCCCATGAACACTGAAGCTTTCTTT. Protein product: CASTLGQGAPMNTEAFF. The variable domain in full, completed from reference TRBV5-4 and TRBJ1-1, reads ETGVTQSPTHLIKTRGQQVTLRCSSQSGHNTVSWYQQALGQGPQFIFQYYREEENGRGNFPPRFSGLQFPNYSSELNVNALELDDSALYLCASTLGQGAPMNTEAFFGQGTRLTVV.

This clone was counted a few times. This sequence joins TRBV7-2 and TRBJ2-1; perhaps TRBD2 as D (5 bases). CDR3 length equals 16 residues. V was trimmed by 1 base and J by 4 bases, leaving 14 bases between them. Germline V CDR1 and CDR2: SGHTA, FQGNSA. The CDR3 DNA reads TGTGCCAGCAGCTTAGGCCCGGAACGGGGTTACAATGAGCAGTTCTTC. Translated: CASSLGPERGYNEQFF.

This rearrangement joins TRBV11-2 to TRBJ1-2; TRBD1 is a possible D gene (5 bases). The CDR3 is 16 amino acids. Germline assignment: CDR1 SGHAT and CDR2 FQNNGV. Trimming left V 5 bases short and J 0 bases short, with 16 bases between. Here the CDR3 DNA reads TGTGCCAGCAGCGCGCGTTCCGGGACTGCTAACTATGGCTACACCTTC. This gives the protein CASSARSGTANYGYTF.

The CDR3 bases are TGTGCCAGCAGCTTGCCGGAAGGGACACTTAACTATGGCTACACCTTC. Protein product: CASSLPEGTLNYGYTF. The chain carries TRBV5-4 and TRBJ1-2; possibly TRBD1 for D (6 bases). Germline values: CDR1 SGHNT, CDR2 YYREEE (reference sequence). Between the trimmed V and J ends, which lost 1 base and 1 base, there was a span of 14 bases. The CDR3 has 16 amino acids.

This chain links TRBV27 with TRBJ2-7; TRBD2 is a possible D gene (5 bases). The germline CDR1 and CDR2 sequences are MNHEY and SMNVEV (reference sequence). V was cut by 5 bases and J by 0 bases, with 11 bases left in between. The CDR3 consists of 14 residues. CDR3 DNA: TGTGCCAGCAGTCCTCGTCGGGGCTCCTACGAGCAGTACTTC. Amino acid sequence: CASSPRRGSYEQYF.